The clone carrying this T cell receptor (beta chain) was seen more than once but under ten times. As yet, its antigen is unknown. This sample was taken from a study of T cell responses to AZD1222 COVID-19 vaccine. Broader study findings: Clonal diversity was possibly underestimated, and the donors were mostly white British, with more females. Compared with day 0, the breadth and depth of the Spike-specific TCR repertoire rose significantly after two doses of AZD1222. Among AZD1222 vaccinees, only six were seropositive at baseline.

The ends lost 7 bases at V and 4 bases at J; junction bases unmatched: 7. Germline values: CDR1 MNHEY, CDR2 SMNVEV (reference sequence). CDR3 length: 13 residues. The method was immunoSEQ multiplex PCR; TCRdb's version includes in-frame clones alone and lacks a portion of them. This table holds tens of thousands of clones, about 80% found once. The V call is TRBV27, the J call TRBJ2-7; 7 bases are a match to TRBD1. The material was peripheral blood, obtained 28 days after the second AZD1222 dose. This TCR was sampled from an adult who received the AZD1222 COVID-19 vaccine. The CDR3 nucleotides read TGTGCCAGCAAGGGACAGACCAAGTACGAGCAGTACTTC. This codes for CASKGQTKYEQYF.